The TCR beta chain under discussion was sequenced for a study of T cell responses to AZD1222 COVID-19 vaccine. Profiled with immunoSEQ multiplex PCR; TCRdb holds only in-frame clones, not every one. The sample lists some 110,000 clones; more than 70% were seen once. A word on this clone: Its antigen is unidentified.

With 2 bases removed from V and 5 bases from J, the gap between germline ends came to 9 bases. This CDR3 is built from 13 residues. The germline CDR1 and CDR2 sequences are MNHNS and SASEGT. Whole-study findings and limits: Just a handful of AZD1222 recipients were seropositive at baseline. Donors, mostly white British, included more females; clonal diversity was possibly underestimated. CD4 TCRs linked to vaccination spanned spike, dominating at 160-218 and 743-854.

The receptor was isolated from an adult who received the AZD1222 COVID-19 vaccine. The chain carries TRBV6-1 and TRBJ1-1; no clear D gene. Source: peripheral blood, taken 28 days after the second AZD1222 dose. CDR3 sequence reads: CASSESSWTEAFF. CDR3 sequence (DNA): TGTGCCAGCAGTGAAAGTTCGTGGACTGAAGCTTTCTTT.